This is a list of T cell receptor beta chains from one sample in a study of post-analysis software for immune sequencing data. TCRdb fed the PCR reads into MiXCR, producing one record per CDR3 protein. The table lists around 190,000 distinct CDR3 sequences, about 30% of them singletons. The source material was blood. Every receptor here comes from a girl under 18 with multiple sclerosis. The CDR3 runs from the conserved cysteine through the conserved F or W. The D gene is left open where the match is weak. Size tells how often a clone was seen (once, few, many) or the class of an expanded clone, and some rows leave it out.

>TRBJ1-1|16|NA|TRBV28|NA
CATSAGALDLNTEAFF
TGTGCCACCTCGGCGGGGGCCCTAGACCTGAACACTGAAGCTTTCTTT
>TRBJ2-3|15|NA|TRBV5-1|few
CASSSASSVLDTQYF
TGCGCCAGCAGCTCGGCCTCGTCGGTTTTGGATACGCAGTATTTT
>TRBJ2-1|15|NA|TRBV20-1|few
CSARAGTSSYNEQFF
TGCAGTGCTAGGGCGGGGACGTCCTCCTACAATGAGCAGTTCTTC
>TRBJ2-1|14|TRBD2|TRBV20-1|many
CSARDPSGLGEQFF
TGCAGTGCTAGAGATCCTAGCGGATTGGGGGAGCAGTTCTTC
>TRBJ1-2|16|TRBD1|TRBV2|NA
CASSHHTGEPNYGYTF
TGTGCCAGCAGTCACCACACAGGGGAACCTAACTATGGCTACACCTTC
>TRBJ2-3|15|NA|TRBV27|NA
CASSLSGRGADTQYF
TGTGCCAGCAGTTTATCAGGCAGGGGGGCAGATACGCAGTATTTT
>TRBJ2-1|15|TRBD2|TRBV6-5|NA
CAGSYRGVGYNEQFF
TGTGCCGGCAGTTATCGGGGGGTTGGTTACAATGAGCAGTTCTTC
>TRBJ1-1|15|TRBD1|TRBV20-1|NA
CSATKTGTANTEAFF
TGCAGTGCAACGAAAACCGGGACAGCGAACACTGAAGCTTTCTTT
>TRBJ1-1|13|TRBD1|TRBV6-6|NA
CASRGQGVSEAFF
TGTGCCAGCAGGGGACAGGGTGTCTCTGAAGCTTTCTTT
>TRBJ1-2|14|NA|TRBV7-2|many
CASSPKLESYGYTF
TGTGCCAGCAGCCCCAAACTGGAGTCCTATGGCTACACCTTC
>TRBJ2-3|16|NA|TRBV29-1|many
CSVEGRGGLGTDTQYF
TGCAGCGTTGAGGGGAGAGGTGGGTTGGGCACAGATACGCAGTATTTT
>TRBJ2-1|13|NA|TRBV7-6|many
CASSVRSYNEQFF
TGTGCCAGCAGCGTACGCTCCTACAATGAGCAGTTCTTC
>TRBJ2-5|16|TRBD1|TRBV20-1|many
CSVFQRSGQGSREQYF
TGCAGTGTATTTCAACGTTCGGGACAGGGGAGTAGAGAACAGTACTTC
>TRBJ2-5|13|TRBD1|TRBV7-6|NA
CASSIRTGNEQYF
TGTGCTAGCAGCATAAGGACAGGGAATGAGCAGTACTTC
>TRBJ2-1|12|NA|TRBV5-1|NA
CASSLAEDEQFF
TGCGCCAGCAGCTTGGCGGAGGATGAGCAGTTCTTC
>TRBJ1-1|15|TRBD1|TRBV28|NA
CASSLWGQGNTEAFF
TGTGCCAGCAGTTTATGGGGACAGGGGAACACTGAAGCTTTCTTT
>TRBJ2-7|15|NA|TRBV12-3/TRBV12-4|many
CASSPRRQSSYEQYF
TGTGCCAGCAGCCCTCGTCGACAGAGTTCCTACGAGCAGTACTTC
>TRBJ2-5|16|TRBD2|TRBV24-1|once
CATSDSGLAGDWTQYF
TGTGCCACCAGTGATTCCGGACTAGCGGGAGATTGGACCCAGTACTTC
>TRBJ2-3|14|TRBD1|TRBV20-1|few
CSAGGQGNADTQYF
TGCAGTGCTGGGGGACAGGGAAATGCAGATACGCAGTATTTT
>TRBJ2-5|14|TRBD1|TRBV5-1|many
CASRTGLSQETQYF
TGCGCCAGCCGGACAGGGCTCTCACAAGAGACCCAGTACTTC
>TRBJ1-1|14|NA|TRBV4-1|NA
CASSQGDWNTEAFF
TGCGCCAGCAGCCAAGGCGACTGGAACACTGAAGCTTTCTTT
>TRBJ1-5|18|TRBD1|TRBV6-5|few
CASSYGVLQGASNQPQHF
TGTGCCAGCAGTTACGGGGTTCTACAGGGGGCGAGCAATCAGCCCCAGCATTTT
>TRBJ2-1|14|TRBD1|TRBV7-8|many
CASSPGTGPNEQFF
TGTGCCAGCAGCCCAGGGACAGGCCCCAATGAGCAGTTCTTC
>TRBJ2-3|13|NA|TRBV29-1|many
CSVSAGITDTQYF
TGCAGCGTGTCGGCGGGAATCACAGATACGCAGTATTTT
>TRBJ2-1|14|NA|TRBV29-1|many
CSVPPVRWENEQFF
TGCAGCGTCCCCCCCGTGAGGTGGGAAAATGAGCAGTTCTTC
>TRBJ2-1|16|TRBD2|TRBV5-1|few
CASSPEGGTSVNEQFF
TGCGCCAGCAGCCCGGAAGGGGGGACTAGCGTAAATGAGCAGTTCTTC
>TRBJ1-1|15|NA|TRBV5-1|NA
CASSLATGRNTEAFF
TGCGCCAGCAGCTTGGCCACAGGGAGGAACACTGAAGCTTTCTTT
>TRBJ2-3|20|TRBD2|TRBV15|NA
CATSRERSTGGRAVTDTQYF
TGTGCCACCAGCAGAGAGAGAAGCACGGGCGGGAGGGCCGTCACAGATACGCAGTATTTT
>TRBJ1-2|15|TRBD1|TRBV6-4|few
CAGRPGTGASYGYTF
TGTGCCGGCAGGCCCGGGACAGGGGCTAGCTATGGCTACACCTTC
>TRBJ1-5|15|NA|TRBV24-1|NA
CATRVGGFSNQPQHF
TGTGCCACCAGGGTGGGCGGATTTAGCAATCAGCCCCAGCATTTT
>TRBJ2-5|11|NA|TRBV7-9|once
CASSPYNEQYF
TGTGCCAGCAGCCCTTACAATGAGCAGTACTTC
>TRBJ2-1|13|NA|TRBV5-1|NA
CASGVDEYNEQFF
TGCGCCAGCGGAGTAGACGAGTACAATGAGCAGTTCTTC
>TRBJ2-3|13|NA|TRBV5-1|many
CASSSTGTDTQYF
TGCGCCAGCAGCTCGACAGGCACAGATACGCAGTATTTT
>TRBJ2-3|16|TRBD1|TRBV6-1|NA
CASSEVYRGNTDTQYF
TGTGCCAGCAGTGAGGTTTACAGGGGCAACACAGATACGCAGTATTTT
>TRBJ2-7|17|NA|TRBV7-2|many
CASSLGAGGRASYEQYF
TGTGCCAGCAGCTTAGGGGCCGGTGGGAGAGCATCCTACGAGCAGTACTTC
>TRBJ2-5|15|NA|TRBV5-1|few
CASSLRVRSEETQYF
TGCGCCAGCAGCTTGAGGGTCCGGTCAGAGGAGACCCAGTACTTC
>TRBJ1-2|14|NA|TRBV15|NA
CATSRVEGNHGYTF
TGTGCCACCAGCAGGGTCGAAGGGAACCATGGCTACACCTTC
>TRBJ2-4|13|TRBD2|TRBV28|NA
CAGRDSREGIQYF
TGTGCCGGCAGAGATTCACGGGAGGGCATTCAGTACTTC
>TRBJ1-5|16|NA|TRBV24-1|NA
CATSDRTGISNQPQHF
TGTGCCACCAGTGACCGAACAGGGATTAGCAATCAGCCCCAGCATTTT
>TRBJ2-7|17|TRBD2|TRBV7-9|NA
CASSHPSGGAGSYEQYF
TGTGCCAGCAGCCACCCTAGCGGGGGGGCGGGGTCCTACGAGCAGTACTTC
>TRBJ2-1|15|NA|TRBV7-2|many
CASSLAETLGDEQFF
TGTGCCAGCAGCTTAGCTGAGACGCTGGGGGATGAGCAGTTCTTC
>TRBJ2-7|14|TRBD2|TRBV20-1|many
CSARVIAGGYEQYF
TGCAGTGCTAGAGTTATAGCGGGGGGCTACGAGCAGTACTTC
>TRBJ1-1|13|NA|TRBV19|NA
CASTPLTRGQAFF
TGTGCCAGTACCCCTTTGACCCGAGGGCAAGCTTTCTTT
>TRBJ2-6|16|TRBD1|TRBV6-6|many
CASSRDRDSGANVLTF
TGTGCCAGCAGTCGGGACAGGGACTCTGGGGCCAACGTCCTGACTTTC
>TRBJ2-7|14|TRBD1|TRBV12-3/TRBV12-4|many
CASSFRDRDYEQYF
TGTGCCAGCAGTTTCAGGGACAGGGACTACGAGCAGTACTTC
>TRBJ2-1|13|NA|TRBV9|many
CASSVATTNEQFF
TGTGCCAGCAGCGTAGCTACGACCAATGAGCAGTTCTTC
>TRBJ2-3|15|NA|TRBV5-1|many
CASSYSGRPTDTQYF
TGCGCCAGCAGCTATTCCGGACGGCCCACAGATACGCAGTATTTT
>TRBJ2-1|16|NA|TRBV5-1|NA
CASSRRPGREVNEQFF
TGCGCCAGCAGTAGGAGGCCCGGACGAGAGGTCAATGAGCAGTTCTTC
>TRBJ1-6|15|TRBD1|TRBV4-1|many
CASSHRDRDNSPLHF
TGCGCCAGCAGCCATAGGGACAGGGATAATTCACCCCTCCACTTT
>TRBJ1-6|14|TRBD1|TRBV12-3/TRBV12-4|many
CASNPDRNNSPLHF
TGTGCCAGTAATCCGGACAGGAATAATTCACCCCTCCACTTT
>TRBJ2-1|16|NA|TRBV3-1|once
CASSRPWGSSYNEQFF
TGTGCCAGCAGCCGTCCATGGGGGAGCTCCTACAATGAGCAGTTCTTC
>TRBJ2-4|15|TRBD2|TRBV25-1|few
CASSDPREGQNIQYF
TGTGCCAGCAGTGATCCCCGGGAGGGCCAAAACATTCAGTACTTC